The rows below give T cell receptor beta chains drawn from one sample of a study of shared clonotypes between healthy human individuals. The repertoire was sequenced with immunoSEQ multiplex PCR; TCRdb's copy has only in-frame clones and lacks some. This sample has some 2,100,000 clones, with 85% to 95% found just once. Sequenced input: naive CD8+ T cells from PBMCs. Receptor source: a man younger than 30 in good health. Some clones in this sample may be carry-over from other donors' samples. CDR3s include the opening cysteine and the closing phenylalanine or tryptophan. The order of the fields is D gene, J gene, clone size, V gene, CDR3 protein, CDR3 DNA. The D gene is left open where the match is weak. Some rows have no size entry. The others give once, few or many, or a class for an expanded clone.

d_call: TRBD1
j_call: TRBJ2-7
clone_size: .
v_call: TRBV25-1
cdr3_aa: CASSEWSGTAPGEQYF
cdr3_nt: TGTGCCAGCAGTGAATGGTCCGGGACAGCACCGGGCGAGCAGTACTTC

d_call: .
j_call: TRBJ1-1
clone_size: .
v_call: TRBV4-3
cdr3_aa: CASSLERVMNTEAFF
cdr3_nt: TGCGCCAGCAGCCTCGAGCGCGTCATGAACACTGAAGCTTTCTTT

d_call: .
j_call: TRBJ1-5
clone_size: once
v_call: TRBV30
cdr3_aa: CAWSVEPANQPQHF
cdr3_nt: TGTGCCTGGAGTGTAGAGCCGGCGAATCAGCCCCAGCATTTT

d_call: .
j_call: TRBJ2-1
clone_size: once
v_call: TRBV27
cdr3_aa: CASSLGRGRNNEQFF
cdr3_nt: TGTGCCAGCAGTTTAGGTCGGGGGCGGAACAATGAGCAGTTCTTC

d_call: .
j_call: TRBJ2-2
clone_size: .
v_call: TRBV28
cdr3_aa: CASGQGNGELFF
cdr3_nt: TGTGCCAGCGGGCAGGGGAACGGGGAGCTGTTTTTT

d_call: .
j_call: TRBJ2-7
clone_size: .
v_call: TRBV6-1
cdr3_aa: CATTRAAYEQYF
cdr3_nt: TGTGCCACCACACGGGCAGCTTACGAGCAGTACTTC

d_call: .
j_call: TRBJ2-3
clone_size: once
v_call: TRBV4-1
cdr3_aa: CASSQVGQLAPEGF
cdr3_nt: TGCGCCAGCAGCCAAGTCGGTCAACTGGCTCCGGAGGGTTTT

d_call: TRBD2
j_call: TRBJ2-7
clone_size: .
v_call: TRBV27
cdr3_aa: CASRPIGGLIYEQYF
cdr3_nt: TGTGCCAGCAGACCGATCGGGGGGTTGATCTACGAGCAGTACTTC

d_call: .
j_call: TRBJ1-5
clone_size: .
v_call: TRBV2
cdr3_aa: CASSEAGYSQPQHF
cdr3_nt: TGTGCCAGCAGTGAAGCAGGGTACAGCCAGCCCCAGCATTTT

d_call: TRBD2
j_call: TRBJ2-2
clone_size: .
v_call: TRBV28
cdr3_aa: CASSLGLAGTGELFF
cdr3_nt: TGTGCCAGCAGTTTGGGGCTAGCGGGGACTGGGGAGCTGTTTTTT

d_call: .
j_call: TRBJ2-7
clone_size: .
v_call: TRBV27
cdr3_aa: CASRIFPSAGYEQYF
cdr3_nt: TGTGCCAGCAGGATCTTCCCATCGGCTGGATACGAGCAGTACTTC

d_call: .
j_call: TRBJ1-2
clone_size: .
v_call: TRBV2
cdr3_aa: CASSEGRAYGYTF
cdr3_nt: TGTGCCAGCAGTGAAGGCAGGGCCTATGGCTACACCTTC

d_call: .
j_call: TRBJ1-2
clone_size: .
v_call: TRBV2
cdr3_aa: CASKWTESYGYTF
cdr3_nt: TGTGCCAGCAAGTGGACAGAGAGCTATGGCTACACCTTC

d_call: .
j_call: TRBJ2-7
clone_size: .
v_call: TRBV7-8
cdr3_aa: CASSWGYEQYF
cdr3_nt: TGTGCCAGCAGCTGGGGGTACGAGCAGTACTTC

d_call: TRBD2
j_call: TRBJ2-7
clone_size: .
v_call: TRBV27
cdr3_aa: CASSFQREGYEQYF
cdr3_nt: TGTGCCAGCAGTTTTCAGCGGGAGGGCTACGAGCAGTACTTC

d_call: .
j_call: TRBJ1-2
clone_size: .
v_call: TRBV28
cdr3_aa: CASSLSGDYGYTF
cdr3_nt: TGTGCCAGCAGTTTATCTGGGGACTATGGCTACACCTTC

d_call: .
j_call: TRBJ2-2
clone_size: .
v_call: TRBV10-2
cdr3_aa: CASSESRRGAGSGELFF
cdr3_nt: TGCGCCAGCAGTGAGTCGAGGCGGGGAGCGGGCTCCGGGGAGCTGTTTTTT

d_call: .
j_call: TRBJ1-5
clone_size: .
v_call: TRBV7-6
cdr3_aa: CASSLASDDQPQHF
cdr3_nt: TGTGCCAGCAGCTTAGCATCGGACGATCAGCCCCAGCATTTT

d_call: TRBD1
j_call: TRBJ1-2
clone_size: .
v_call: TRBV27
cdr3_aa: CASRTGGDYGYTF
cdr3_nt: TGTGCCAGCAGGACAGGGGGCGACTATGGCTACACCTTC

d_call: TRBD2
j_call: TRBJ2-7
clone_size: .
v_call: TRBV19
cdr3_aa: CASSIDRTSGSTYEQYF
cdr3_nt: TGTGCCAGTAGTATAGATCGCACTAGCGGGAGTACTTACGAGCAGTACTTC

d_call: TRBD2
j_call: TRBJ2-1
clone_size: .
v_call: TRBV6-6
cdr3_aa: CASSYSNSGSMNEQFF
cdr3_nt: TGTGCCAGCAGTTACTCGAATAGCGGGAGTATGAATGAGCAGTTCTTC

d_call: .
j_call: TRBJ1-1
clone_size: .
v_call: TRBV27
cdr3_aa: CASSLRPGYEGRRTEAFF
cdr3_nt: TGTGCCAGCAGTTTAAGGCCGGGGTATGAGGGCAGAAGGACTGAAGCTTTCTTT

d_call: .
j_call: TRBJ1-6
clone_size: .
v_call: TRBV1
cdr3_aa: CTSSACQGWSPLHF
cdr3_nt: TGCACCAGCAGCGCTTGTCAGGGATGGTCACCCCTCCACTTT

d_call: TRBD2
j_call: TRBJ2-3
clone_size: .
v_call: TRBV28
cdr3_aa: CASRILAGVADTQYF
cdr3_nt: TGTGCCAGCAGAATCCTAGCGGGAGTTGCAGATACGCAGTATTTT

d_call: .
j_call: TRBJ1-1
clone_size: few
v_call: TRBV9
cdr3_aa: CASSVGGSEAFF
cdr3_nt: TGTGCCAGCAGCGTAGGGGGGTCTGAAGCTTTCTTT

d_call: .
j_call: TRBJ2-5
clone_size: .
v_call: TRBV10-2
cdr3_aa: CASSDSQETQYF
cdr3_nt: TGCGCCAGCAGTGACAGCCAAGAGACCCAGTACTTC

d_call: .
j_call: TRBJ2-7
clone_size: .
v_call: TRBV28
cdr3_aa: CASSPTEAYEQYF
cdr3_nt: TGTGCCAGCAGTCCGACTGAAGCCTACGAGCAGTACTTC